This TCR beta chain was obtained from a study of T cell repertoires in cytomegalovirus infection. Study as a whole: Both CMV infection and a matching HLA type were indicated by public TCR beta signatures.

TCRdb itself ran the reads through MiXCR, one entry per CDR3 protein. The table shows roughly 320,000 distinct CDR3 sequences, with approximately 8.9% occurring only once. This clonotype occurred a few times. Its cognate antigen is unknown. Study-level findings and limits: Cumulative public TCR beta family frequency identified CMV carriers with the relevant HLA. The response measured ex vivo was dominated by TCR beta clonotypes (HLA-C-restricted and CMV-specific).

The material sequenced was PBMCs. This TCR was recovered from a human donor in good health (CMV status not recorded). Some clones in this sample may be carry-over from other donors' samples.

The CDR3 region has the DNA TGTGCCAGCTCAAGCTATACAGGAGCGTACAATGAGCAGTTCTTC. Its translation is CASSSYTGAYNEQFF. The J gene is TRBJ2-1, the V gene TRBV18; D might be TRBD1 (5 bases). CDR3 length: 15 residues. The V gene's germline CDR1 is KGHSH and CDR2 LQKENI. Trimming removed 5 bases at V and 4 bases at J, with 15 bases between. Looking up the rest from reference TRBV18 and TRBJ2-1 gives the full variable domain: NAGVMQNPRHLVRRRGQEARLRCSPMKGHSHVYWYRQLPEEGLKFMVYLQKENIIDESGMPKERFSAEFPKEGPSILRIQQVVRGDSAAYFCASSSYTGAYNEQFFGPGTRLTVL.